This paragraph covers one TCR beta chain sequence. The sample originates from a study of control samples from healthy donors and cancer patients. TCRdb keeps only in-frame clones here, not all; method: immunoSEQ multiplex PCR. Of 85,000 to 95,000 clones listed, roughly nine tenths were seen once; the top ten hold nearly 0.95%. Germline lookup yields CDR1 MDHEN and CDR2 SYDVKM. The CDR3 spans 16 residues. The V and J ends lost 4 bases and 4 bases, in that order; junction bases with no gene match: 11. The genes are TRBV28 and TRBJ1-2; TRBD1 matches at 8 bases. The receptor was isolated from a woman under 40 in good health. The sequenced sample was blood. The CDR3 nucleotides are TGTGCCAGCAGTTCGGTCGCAGGGGGCTCCTTCTATGGCTACACCTTC. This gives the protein CASSSVAGGSFYGYTF.